The entry below describes one TCR beta chain. Here immunoSEQ multiplex PCR was the method, and the copy in TCRdb shows in-frame clones only, minus some. The data hold some 50,000 clones, with about four fifths observed a single time. The sample is drawn from a study of T cell responses to AZD1222 COVID-19 vaccine. Germline values: CDR1 KGHSH, CDR2 LQKENI. CDR3 length: 15 residues. V was trimmed by 3 bases and J by 8 bases, leaving 17 bases between them. The clonotype originates from an adult in good health. V and J are TRBV18 and TRBJ2-1; D gene unclear. The sequenced sample was peripheral blood, obtained on day 0 of AZD1222 vaccination. As DNA, the CDR3 is TGTGCCAGCTCACCCTCGGCTAGTTCCTGGCATGAGCAGTTCTTC. Amino acid sequence: CASSPSASSWHEQFF.